A single T cell receptor beta chain is shown here with its context. The sample comes from a study of cytomegalovirus exposure and HLA in healthy donors. The J segment lost 3 bases and the V segment lost 4 bases, leaving 3 bases of the junction unmatched. This CDR3 is built from 13 residues. Germline CDR1 and CDR2: LGHNA and YSLEER. TCRdb's copy holds only in-frame clones and misses some; the assay was immunoSEQ multiplex PCR. The profile shows about 160,000 clones, 88% of them singletons. Sequenced material: PBMCs. This sequence joins TRBV4-3 and TRBJ2-7, with TRBD1 matching over 7 bases. This receptor was identified in a man aged 18 to 29 in good health and CMV-seronegative. In nucleotides, the CDR3 is TGCGCCAGCAGCCCAGGACAGGACTACGAGCAGTACTTC. Residues: CASSPGQDYEQYF.